This is a list of T cell receptor beta chains from one sample in a study of blood T cell repertoires in COVID-19. Data came from immunoSEQ multiplex PCR; TCRdb stores just in-frame clones and leaves some out. The data show some 160,000 clones, about four fifths seen once. Specimen: peripheral blood. The receptor source for this set is a woman of 80 years or more with acute or convalescent COVID-19. CDR3s include the opening cysteine and the closing phenylalanine or tryptophan. The order of the fields is V gene, clone size, J gene, D gene, CDR3 DNA, CDR3 protein. A D gene is named only where the DNA matches it firmly. Size is omitted from some rows. Given values are once, few, many or a class for expanded clones.

>TRBV14|few|TRBJ2-7|.
TGTGCCAGCAGCCAAGCGGCAGGGACCTACGAGCAGTACTTC
CASSQAAGTYEQYF
>TRBV5-6|.|TRBJ2-3|TRBD1
TGTGCCAGCAGCACGACAGGGGATAGCACAGATACGCAGTATTTT
CASSTTGDSTDTQYF
>TRBV2|.|TRBJ2-3|.
TGTGCCAGCAGGGGACTGGTACACACAGATACGCAGTATTTT
CASRGLVHTDTQYF
>TRBV28|.|TRBJ2-5|.
TGTGCCAGCAGTTTTCAGTACCAAGAGACCCAGTACTTC
CASSFQYQETQYF
>TRBV7-2|.|TRBJ2-7|.
TGTGCCAGCAGCTTAGCCCAGGGCTACGAGCAGTACTTC
CASSLAQGYEQYF
>TRBV9|.|TRBJ2-3|TRBD2
TGTGCCAGCAGCGTAGGGACTAGAGCTACGCAGTATTTT
CASSVGTRATQYF
>TRBV6-2/TRBV6-3|once|TRBJ2-7|TRBD1
TGTGCCAGCAGTTTGGACAGGGGTACTTACGAGCAGTACTTC
CASSLDRGTYEQYF
>TRBV3-1/TRBV3-2|.|TRBJ1-4|.
TGTGCCAGCAGCCAAGATAGAGGGCGTGTTTCTGAAAAACTGTTTTTT
CASSQDRGRVSEKLFF
>TRBV19|.|TRBJ2-7|TRBD1
TGTGCCAGTAGTATAGCTCTGACAGGGCACGAGCAGTACTTC
CASSIALTGHEQYF
>TRBV3-1/TRBV3-2|.|TRBJ2-1|TRBD2
TGTGCCAGCAGCCAAGCGGGGGGTTCGAATGAGCAGTTCTTC
CASSQAGGSNEQFF
>TRBV19|.|TRBJ2-7|TRBD1
TGTGCCAGTAGTTCCCTGACAGGGGGCGGCTACGAGCAGTACTTC
CASSSLTGGGYEQYF
>TRBV6-5|.|TRBJ2-7|.
TGTGCCAGCAGTTTAGGGGGCGAGCAGTACTTC
CASSLGGEQYF
>TRBV29-1|.|TRBJ2-2|TRBD1
TGCAGCGTAACCGGGACAGGGGCCGGGGAGCTGTTTTTT
CSVTGTGAGELFF
>TRBV19|.|TRBJ1-4|.
TGTGCCAGTACCGAATCAGGGGCAACTAATGAAAAACTGTTTTTT
CASTESGATNEKLFF
>TRBV12-3/TRBV12-4|.|TRBJ2-7|.
TGTGCCAGCAGTGCGGAAGTTTACGAGCAGTACTTC
CASSAEVYEQYF
>TRBV7-2|few|TRBJ1-6|.
TGTGCCAGCAGCTTAGAGGGGCGCAGGACCCTCCACTTT
CASSLEGRRTLHF
>TRBV28|few|TRBJ2-3|TRBD2
TGTGCCAGCAGTTTAAGGCTAGCGGGGTCCACAGATACGCAGTATTTT
CASSLRLAGSTDTQYF
>TRBV5-6|.|TRBJ1-1|TRBD1
TGTGCCAGCAGCTCTTTGACAGGGGGCTTCACTGAAGCTTTCTTT
CASSSLTGGFTEAFF
>TRBV11-2|.|TRBJ2-3|TRBD1
TGTGCCAGCAGCGCTAATCCGGGACAGGGTAGCACAGATACGCAGTATTTT
CASSANPGQGSTDTQYF
>TRBV9|.|TRBJ2-7|.
TGTGCCAGCAGCCCCGGGCCCTACAGGGGGGGAGAGCAGTACTTC
CASSPGPYRGGEQYF
>TRBV7-2|.|TRBJ2-2|TRBD1
TGTGCCAGCAGCCCTGGGACAGGGTACGCCGGGGAGCTGTTTTTT
CASSPGTGYAGELFF
>TRBV5-4|.|TRBJ2-7|TRBD2
TGTGCCAGCAGCTTGGGGACTAGCGGGTCCTACGAGCAGTACTTC
CASSLGTSGSYEQYF
>TRBV6-6|.|TRBJ1-5|.
TGTGCCAGTACCGGGAACCACCATAGCAATCAGCCCCAGCATTTT
CASTGNHHSNQPQHF
>TRBV9|.|TRBJ2-1|.
TGTGCCAGCAGCGTATCCGGTTCCGACAATGAGCAGTTCTTC
CASSVSGSDNEQFF
>TRBV4-3|.|TRBJ2-2|.
TGCGCCAGCAGCCGGACCGGACAGACCACCGGGGAGCTGTTTTTT
CASSRTGQTTGELFF
>TRBV5-6|.|TRBJ2-1|TRBD2
TGTGCCAGCGGATATAGCGGGAGCTCCTACAATGAGCAGTTCTTC
CASGYSGSSYNEQFF
>TRBV6-2/TRBV6-3|.|TRBJ2-7|TRBD1
TGTGCCAGCAGCTATGATAGACAGGGATGGTCCTACGAGCAGTACTTC
CASSYDRQGWSYEQYF
>TRBV2|.|TRBJ2-1|TRBD2
TGTGCCAGCAGCGAAACTAGCGGGCCCTACAATGAGCAGTTCTTC
CASSETSGPYNEQFF
>TRBV7-2|few|TRBJ2-7|TRBD2
TGTGCCAGCAGCTCCGCTCTAGCGGGAGGACTTTACGAGCAGTACTTC
CASSSALAGGLYEQYF
>TRBV5-4|.|TRBJ2-5|.
TGTGCCAGCAGCTTGGGACGGGGCCAAGAGACCCAGTACTTC
CASSLGRGQETQYF
>TRBV4-3|.|TRBJ2-7|.
TGCGCCAGCAGCCAAGATTCAGAAACCTACGAGCAGTACTTC
CASSQDSETYEQYF
>TRBV7-2|.|TRBJ1-6|.
TGTGCCAGCAGCGAAATAGATAATTCACCCCTCCACTTT
CASSEIDNSPLHF
>TRBV13|few|TRBJ1-3|TRBD1
TGTGCCAGCAGCTCTGGGACAGCCCGCTCTGGAAACACCATATATTTT
CASSSGTARSGNTIYF
>TRBV3-1/TRBV3-2|.|TRBJ2-2|TRBD1
TGTGCCAGCAGCCAAGTCCCGGGACAGGGAACCGGGGAGCTGTTTTTT
CASSQVPGQGTGELFF
>TRBV3-1/TRBV3-2|.|TRBJ2-3|.
TGTGCCAGCAGGCCCCGCGGGACGCCCCTTAGCACAGATACGCAGTATTTT
CASRPRGTPLSTDTQYF
>TRBV7-9|.|TRBJ1-2|.
TGTGCCAGCAGCTCCCCAGGGGGCTACACCTTC
CASSSPGGYTF
>TRBV5-1|.|TRBJ2-7|.
TGCGCCAGCAGCTTGTATGGAGGGGACTACGAGCAGTACTTC
CASSLYGGDYEQYF
>TRBV7-8|few|TRBJ1-1|TRBD1
TGTGCCAGCAGCTTAGTGGACAGGGGCACTGAAGCTTTCTTT
CASSLVDRGTEAFF
>TRBV5-1|few|TRBJ2-7|.
TGCGCCAGCAGCAGGGAGGGCAGGGGTATCGACGAGCAGTACTTC
CASSREGRGIDEQYF
>TRBV2|.|TRBJ1-6|TRBD1
TGTGCCAGCAGAGATGACAGGGGGCGATCACCCCTCCACTTT
CASRDDRGRSPLHF
>TRBV7-2|.|TRBJ2-7|TRBD1
TGTGCCAGCAGCTTAGCAGGACAGGGGGCCTGGCAGTACTTC
CASSLAGQGAWQYF
>TRBV27|once|TRBJ2-4|.
TGTGCCAGCAGCTTATCGTGGGGGCCCGAAAACATTCAGTACTTC
CASSLSWGPENIQYF
>TRBV28|.|TRBJ2-7|.
TGTGCCAGCAGTCTCGTATACTACGAGCAGTACTTC
CASSLVYYEQYF
>TRBV29-1|.|TRBJ1-6|TRBD1
TGCAGCGTTGTAGTTGGGACAGGCCATAATTCACCCCTCCACTTT
CSVVVGTGHNSPLHF
>TRBV4-1|.|TRBJ2-6|.
TGCGCCAGCAGCCCGGGAAGCTCTGGGGCCAACGTCCTGACTTTC
CASSPGSSGANVLTF
>TRBV29-1|.|TRBJ1-4|.
TGCAGCATAGCACGGGGGTCAGATGAAAAACTGTTTTTT
CSIARGSDEKLFF
>TRBV19|.|TRBJ1-4|.
TGTGCCAGTACCCTACGTGGTGAAAAACTGTTTTTT
CASTLRGEKLFF
>TRBV5-4|.|TRBJ1-2|.
TGTGCCAGCAGCTTGCAAGGGGCGCTGGGGGGCTACACCTTC
CASSLQGALGGYTF
>TRBV5-1|.|TRBJ1-1|.
TGCGCCAGCAGCTTGATAGGGGCTAGTGGGACTGAAGCTTTCTTT
CASSLIGASGTEAFF
>TRBV28|.|TRBJ2-5|.
TGTGCCAGCCACAGTTCTGGAAATAAGTACTTC
CASHSSGNKYF
>TRBV6-5|.|TRBJ2-1|TRBD2
TGTGCCAGCAGACTAAGCGGGGGCTACAATGAGCAGTTCTTC
CASRLSGGYNEQFF
>TRBV19|.|TRBJ1-3|TRBD1
TGTGCCAGTATGGGACAGGGCACGAAGGGAAACACCATATATTTT
CASMGQGTKGNTIYF
>TRBV13|.|TRBJ2-3|TRBD2
TGTGCCAGCAGCCCCGGGAGGGCGGGGCGGGCTACGCAGTATTTT
CASSPGRAGRATQYF
>TRBV7-9|.|TRBJ2-7|.
TGTGCCAGCAGCTTAGCCGCCAGGGTCTACGAGCAGTACTTC
CASSLAARVYEQYF
>TRBV7-8|.|TRBJ1-1|.
TGTGCCAGCAGCCCACCCCCGGGGAACACTGAAGCTTTCTTT
CASSPPPGNTEAFF
>TRBV2|.|TRBJ1-5|.
TGTGCCAGCCGCGGGGGGGGGATAGGTCAGCCCCAGCATTTT
CASRGGGIGQPQHF
>TRBV7-2|.|TRBJ2-6|.
TGTGCCAGCAGCTCAAGACAGGTTACTGGGGCCAACGTCCTGACTTTC
CASSSRQVTGANVLTF
>TRBV30|.|TRBJ2-3|TRBD1
TGTGCCTGGACTAGAACAGGGGGTTACACAGATACGCAGTATTTT
CAWTRTGGYTDTQYF
>TRBV19|.|TRBJ2-7|TRBD1
TGTGCCAGTAGTATAGGGTCCGGGACAGGGGACGAGCAGTACTTC
CASSIGSGTGDEQYF